Listed below are T cell receptor beta chains from one sample, sequenced in a study of identical twins. TCRdb called the 5' RACE reads again in MiXCR, with one record for every CDR3 protein. Here the sample spans some 600,000 distinct CDR3 sequences, 7.1% being singletons. These data are also associated with another study on yellow fever vaccine responses in identical twins.

Sequences were obtained from PBMCs. These TCRs come from a woman under 30 in good health. Both conserved end residues are part of each CDR3.

V	J	CDR3
TRBV2	TRBJ1-4	CASSANRGANEKLFF
TRBV7-2	TRBJ1-5	CASSLVGWGNQPQHF
TRBV6-1	TRBJ1-1	CASSHNPGLKGSKAFF
TRBV18	TRBJ2-4	CASKPTGETKNIQYF
TRBV18	TRBJ2-1	CASSPPKRTLGNEQFF
TRBV7-9	TRBJ2-3	CASSYSGSGDTQYF
TRBV7-6	TRBJ2-7	CASSLGENYEQYF
TRBV3-1	TRBJ2-7	CASSPTWDSSYEQYF
TRBV20-1	TRBJ2-2	CSARTPQGSGELFF
TRBV29-1	TRBJ2-7	CSVEDASAPSYEQYF
TRBV20-1	TRBJ2-3	CSARGLRGRTSTDTQYF
TRBV5-1	TRBJ2-1	CASSLVDGFEQFF
TRBV10-3	TRBJ1-2	CAISESKREGGRYGYTF
TRBV10-3	TRBJ2-3	CAISGAGGSTDTQYF
TRBV4-1	TRBJ2-1	CASSQASAVYEQFF
TRBV5-5	TRBJ2-2	CASSGLWNTGELFF
TRBV12-3/TRBV12-4	TRBJ2-2	CASSPQGALTGELFF
TRBV5-1	TRBJ2-3	CASSMVTGEHTDTQYF
TRBV20-1	TRBJ2-1	CSATRNTNYNEQFF
TRBV12-3/TRBV12-4	TRBJ1-3	CASSPVYGNTIYF
TRBV7-8	TRBJ1-3	CASSLSGTGDIYF
TRBV5-5	TRBJ2-7	CASSLSGSLTYEQYF
TRBV20-1	TRBJ2-7	CSAPLATRGEQYF
TRBV9	TRBJ2-2	CASSVAVGKNGELFF
TRBV7-9	TRBJ1-1	CASRSQGSTEAFF
TRBV29-1	TRBJ2-1	CSVDGGRHNEQFF
TRBV6-1	TRBJ1-5	CASLALGGNQPQHF
TRBV5-5	TRBJ2-3	CASRRGRESTDTQYF
TRBV5-1	TRBJ2-1	CASRQGIDEQFF
TRBV9	TRBJ2-1	CASSVGLAGDGEQFF
TRBV28	TRBJ2-1	CASSSNYASGPSYNEQFF
TRBV29-1	TRBJ2-3	CSVEGQGAGDTQYF
TRBV6-4	TRBJ2-2	CASSRIIDTGELFF
TRBV20-1	TRBJ2-5	CSARASAKETQYF
TRBV12-3/TRBV12-4	TRBJ2-1	CASSRQGAHYNEQFF
TRBV2	TRBJ2-1	CASSGMGGSSYNEQFF
TRBV7-9	TRBJ1-5	CASSSSSEPQHF
TRBV5-1	TRBJ2-1	CASSLATNSNEQFF
TRBV12-3/TRBV12-4	TRBJ1-6	CASSASGVSPLHF
TRBV12-3/TRBV12-4	TRBJ1-6	CASSFWVNSPLHF
TRBV6-5	TRBJ2-5	CASSYSRGRDETQYF
TRBV28	TRBJ2-5	CASSSPTGGEETQYF
TRBV12-3/TRBV12-4	TRBJ2-5	CASNKTEAGGGETQYF
TRBV10-3	TRBJ1-1	CAISESLGEAFF
TRBV5-1	TRBJ1-2	CASSSSSVSYGYTF
TRBV6-1	TRBJ2-6	CAGAGGGHAGANVLTF
TRBV7-9	TRBJ2-5	CASSSSNMGTQYF
TRBV12-3/TRBV12-4	TRBJ2-3	CASSLAAGQSTDTQYF
TRBV6-1	TRBJ2-2	CASSRVGGLTGELFF
TRBV2	TRBJ2-3	CASSAQIILAGGRTDTQYF
TRBV9	TRBJ1-6	CASSVEGGGDRNSPLHF
TRBV6-1	TRBJ2-1	CAITQGGNEQFF
TRBV5-5	TRBJ2-7	CASTHNMGLFYEQYF
TRBV5-1	TRBJ2-5	CASSSTSGRLETQYF
TRBV20-1	TRBJ2-3	CSAGSSGRGQANTQYF